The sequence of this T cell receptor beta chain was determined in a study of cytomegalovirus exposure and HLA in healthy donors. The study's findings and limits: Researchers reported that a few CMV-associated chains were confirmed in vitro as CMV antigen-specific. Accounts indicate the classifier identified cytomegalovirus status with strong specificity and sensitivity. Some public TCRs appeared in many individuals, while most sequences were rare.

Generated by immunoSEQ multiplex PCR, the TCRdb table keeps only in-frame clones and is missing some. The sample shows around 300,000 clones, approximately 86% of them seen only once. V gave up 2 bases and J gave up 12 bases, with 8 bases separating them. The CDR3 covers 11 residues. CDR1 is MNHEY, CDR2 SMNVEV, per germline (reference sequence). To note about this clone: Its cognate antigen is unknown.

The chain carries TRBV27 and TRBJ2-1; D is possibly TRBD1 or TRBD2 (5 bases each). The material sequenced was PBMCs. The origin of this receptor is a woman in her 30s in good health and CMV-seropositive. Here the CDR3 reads CASSLRGAQFF. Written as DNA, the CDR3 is TGTGCCAGCAGTTTAAGAGGGGCGCAGTTCTTC.